The rows below give T cell receptor beta chains drawn from one sample of a study of shared clonotypes between healthy human individuals. The table came from immunoSEQ multiplex PCR; TCRdb's copy has only in-frame clones and leaves some out. The table lists some 2.1 million clones, over 85% of them singletons. The sequenced sample consisted of naive CD8+ T cells from PBMCs. These receptors came from a man aged 18 to 30 in good health. Some clones in this sample may be carry-over from other donors' samples. Each CDR3 is given with its conserved first and last residue. Fields, in order: V gene, clone size, D gene, J gene, CDR3 protein, CDR3 DNA. D genes are given only for firm matches. Expanded clones get a size class; other rows say once, few or many, or leave the size out.

TRBV27	.	TRBD1	TRBJ2-5	CASGTGGWETQYF	TGTGCCAGCGGGACAGGGGGGTGGGAGACCCAGTACTTC
TRBV11-2	.	.	TRBJ2-1	CASSLTGGMGNEQFF	TGTGCCAGCAGCTTAACGGGCGGCATGGGCAATGAGCAGTTCTTC
TRBV28	.	.	TRBJ1-3	CASRGRKLTGPNSGNTIYF	TGTGCCAGCAGGGGACGAAAGCTCACAGGGCCCAACTCTGGAAACACCATATATTTT
TRBV4-3	.	TRBD1	TRBJ1-2	CASSLQGAPDGYTF	TGCGCCAGCAGCCTACAGGGGGCGCCTGATGGCTACACCTTC
TRBV30	.	.	TRBJ1-1	CAWSWGDTEAFF	TGTGCCTGGAGTTGGGGGGACACTGAAGCTTTCTTT
TRBV6-5	.	TRBD1	TRBJ2-7	CASSRQGYEQYF	TGTGCCAGCAGTAGACAGGGCTACGAGCAGTACTTC
TRBV25-1	.	.	TRBJ2-1	CASTHSEINEQFF	TGTGCCAGCACGCACTCGGAGATTAATGAGCAGTTCTTC
TRBV28	.	TRBD1	TRBJ2-7	CASSSPRQGALAAKPYEQYF	TGTGCCAGCAGTTCCCCACGACAGGGGGCCCTAGCGGCAAAACCCTACGAGCAGTACTTC
TRBV21-1	.	.	TRBJ1-5	CASSKARHSNQPQHF	TGTGCCAGCAGCAAAGCACGGCATAGCAATCAGCCCCAGCATTTT
TRBV7-9	.	.	TRBJ1-4	CASSFFGGATNEKLFF	TGTGCCAGCAGCTTTTTCGGGGGGGCAACTAATGAAAAACTGTTTTTT
TRBV11-2	once	.	TRBJ2-1	CASSPRPSTHNEQFF	TGTGCCAGCAGCCCACGACCCTCTACACACAATGAGCAGTTCTTC
TRBV7-9	.	TRBD2	TRBJ2-2	CASSPSGRGLAGELFF	TGTGCCAGCAGCCCTAGCGGGAGAGGGTTGGCCGGGGAGCTGTTTTTT
TRBV5-6	.	.	TRBJ2-7	CASSFKDGLYEQYF	TGTGCCAGCAGCTTCAAGGACGGCCTATACGAGCAGTACTTC
TRBV29-1	once	.	TRBJ1-3	CSVIDRFSGNTIYF	TGCAGCGTTATCGACAGGTTTTCTGGAAACACCATATATTTT
TRBV6-1	.	TRBD2	TRBJ2-7	CASSEAPWREVNYEQYF	TGTGCCAGCAGTGAAGCGCCTTGGCGGGAGGTCAACTACGAGCAGTACTTC
TRBV5-1	.	TRBD2	TRBJ2-1	CASSLLAGDYNEQFF	TGCGCCAGCAGCTTGTTAGCGGGAGACTACAATGAGCAGTTCTTC
TRBV5-1	.	.	TRBJ2-2	CASSLGTKAGNTGELFF	TGCGCCAGCAGCTTGGGGACAAAAGCGGGGAACACCGGGGAGCTGTTTTTT
TRBV28	.	TRBD2	TRBJ2-1	CASEPLAGGGGNEQFF	TGTGCCAGTGAGCCTCTAGCGGGAGGCGGGGGCAATGAGCAGTTCTTC
TRBV6-5	.	TRBD1	TRBJ1-3	CASSPLTGKRTIYF	TGTGCCAGCAGTCCCCTGACAGGGAAGAGAACCATATATTTT
TRBV7-9	.	.	TRBJ1-4	CASSDDRRNEKLFF	TGTGCCAGCAGCGACGACAGGAGAAATGAAAAACTGTTTTTT
TRBV6-5	.	.	TRBJ2-7	CASRYGVNGEQYF	TGTGCCAGCAGGTATGGGGTCAACGGCGAGCAGTACTTC
TRBV10-1	.	TRBD2	TRBJ2-5	CASSPGTSGRQETQYF	TGCGCCAGCAGTCCAGGGACTAGCGGGAGACAGGAGACCCAGTACTTC
TRBV18	.	TRBD2	TRBJ2-3	CASSPGWEGLADTQYF	TGTGCCAGCTCACCAGGGTGGGAGGGCCTCGCAGATACGCAGTATTTT
TRBV10-1	.	.	TRBJ2-7	CASSESAFHEQYF	TGCGCCAGCAGTGAGTCCGCGTTCCACGAGCAGTACTTC
TRBV2	.	.	TRBJ2-1	CATRSGGTSWDEQFF	TGTGCCACAAGAAGTGGCGGGACCTCCTGGGATGAGCAGTTCTTC
TRBV28	.	.	TRBJ1-5	CASRNDSQSYSNQPQHF	TGTGCCAGCAGGAACGACAGCCAATCTTATAGCAATCAGCCCCAGCATTTT
TRBV7-9	.	.	TRBJ2-7	CASRPGLTYEQYF	TGTGCCAGCAGACCAGGACTAACCTACGAGCAGTACTTC
TRBV7-7	.	.	TRBJ2-5	CASSLVGQETQYF	TGTGCCAGCAGCTTGGTCGGACAAGAGACCCAGTACTTC
TRBV6-5	.	.	TRBJ2-1	CASSYRRTIYNEQFF	TGTGCCAGCAGTTACAGGCGGACGATCTACAATGAGCAGTTCTTC
TRBV13	.	.	TRBJ2-3	CASSSNPAAEASTDTQYF	TGTGCCAGCAGCTCCAACCCTGCCGCTGAAGCTAGCACAGATACGCAGTATTTT
TRBV9	.	TRBD1	TRBJ1-4	CASSAAGTGPEKLFF	TGTGCCAGCAGCGCCGCCGGGACAGGGCCTGAAAAACTGTTTTTT
TRBV6-1	.	.	TRBJ2-7	CASGLTGVGYEQYF	TGTGCCAGCGGTCTCACGGGAGTGGGCTACGAGCAGTACTTC
TRBV14	.	TRBD1	TRBJ2-7	CASSPAPGQQNYEQYF	TGTGCCAGCAGCCCTGCTCCGGGACAGCAAAACTACGAGCAGTACTTC
TRBV5-8	.	.	TRBJ2-3	CASSLRRATHTDTQYF	TGTGCCAGCAGCTTAAGGAGGGCCACCCACACAGATACGCAGTATTTT
TRBV27	.	.	TRBJ1-2	CASSLSGNLYGYTF	TGTGCCAGCAGTTTATCTGGTAACCTCTATGGCTACACCTTC
TRBV28	.	.	TRBJ1-5	CASSPHRGSNQPQHF	TGTGCCAGCAGCCCCCATCGTGGTAGCAATCAGCCCCAGCATTTT
TRBV7-9	.	.	TRBJ2-1	CASSSQGRNEQFF	TGTGCCAGCAGCTCTCAGGGAAGGAATGAGCAGTTCTTC
TRBV27	.	.	TRBJ2-3	CASSSSPGTSGTDTQYF	.
TRBV4-1	.	.	TRBJ2-5	CASSQATGVLTQYF	TGCGCCAGCAGCCAAGCTACGGGGGTTTTGACCCAGTACTTC
TRBV27	.	.	TRBJ1-1	CASTSLGRDTEAFF	TGTGCCAGCACCTCCCTGGGAAGGGACACTGAAGCTTTCTTT
TRBV7-8	.	.	TRBJ1-5	CASSLRDSGGNQPQHF	TGTGCCAGCAGCCTCCGGGACTCTGGAGGGAACCAGCCCCAGCATTTT
TRBV7-9	once	.	TRBJ2-5	CASSLGTTPRGETQYF	TGTGCCAGCAGCTTAGGGACAACTCCCCGTGGAGAGACCCAGTACTTC
TRBV4-1	.	.	TRBJ2-5	CASSQVGLQETQYF	TGCGCCAGCAGCCAAGTAGGGCTCCAAGAGACCCAGTACTTC
TRBV30	.	.	TRBJ2-2	CAWSDTGDNTGELFF	TGTGCCTGGAGTGATACGGGAGACAACACCGGGGAGCTGTTTTTT
TRBV19	.	TRBD1	TRBJ1-1	CASAPGGTITEAFF	TGTGCCAGTGCCCCAGGGGGGACAATCACTGAAGCTTTCTTT
TRBV5-1	.	.	TRBJ2-7	CASSITGEVPYEQYF	TGCGCCAGCAGCATTACAGGGGAGGTTCCCTACGAGCAGTACTTC
TRBV29-1	.	.	TRBJ2-2	CSVMGLDTGELFF	TGCAGCGTAATGGGTTTAGACACCGGGGAGCTGTTTTTT
TRBV29-1	few	.	TRBJ1-1	CSVEGVNTEAFF	TGCAGCGTTGAAGGGGTAAACACTGAAGCTTTCTTT
TRBV2	.	.	TRBJ2-5	CASGEVGRETQYF	TGTGCCAGCGGAGAAGTAGGGAGGGAGACCCAGTACTTC
TRBV19	.	.	TRBJ2-7	CASSILAPPNGEQYF	.
TRBV19	.	TRBD1	TRBJ2-3	CASSIFFRGLRSDTQYF	TGTGCCAGTAGTATATTCTTCAGGGGGCTCCGGTCGGATACGCAGTATTTT
TRBV5-1	.	TRBD1	TRBJ1-3	CASSPGQGGSGNTIYF	TGCGCCAGCAGCCCCGGACAGGGGGGCTCTGGAAACACCATATATTTT
TRBV13	.	TRBD2	TRBJ2-7	CASSLKSSGGLLEQYF	TGTGCCAGCAGCTTAAAGAGTTCGGGAGGCCTCCTTGAGCAGTACTTC
TRBV7-6	.	.	TRBJ2-1	CASSLTPYQPGNEQFF	TGTGCCAGCAGCTTAACCCCCTACCAGCCGGGGAATGAGCAGTTCTTC
TRBV27	.	.	TRBJ2-2	CASSFNRLSEGMGELFF	TGTGCCAGCAGTTTTAATAGACTATCCGAGGGTATGGGGGAGCTGTTTTTT